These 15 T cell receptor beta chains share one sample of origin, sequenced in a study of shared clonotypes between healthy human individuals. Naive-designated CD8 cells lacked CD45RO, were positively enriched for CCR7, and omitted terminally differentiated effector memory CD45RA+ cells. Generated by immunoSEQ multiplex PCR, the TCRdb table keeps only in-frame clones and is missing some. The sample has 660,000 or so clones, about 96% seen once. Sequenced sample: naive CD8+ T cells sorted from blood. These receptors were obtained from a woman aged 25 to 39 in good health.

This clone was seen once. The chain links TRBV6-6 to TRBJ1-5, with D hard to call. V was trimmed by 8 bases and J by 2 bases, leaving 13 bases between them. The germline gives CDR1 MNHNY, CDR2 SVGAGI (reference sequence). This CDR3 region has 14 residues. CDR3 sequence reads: CASGVDGGNQPQHF. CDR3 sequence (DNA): TGTGCCAGCGGGGTGGATGGGGGCAATCAGCCCCAGCATTTT.

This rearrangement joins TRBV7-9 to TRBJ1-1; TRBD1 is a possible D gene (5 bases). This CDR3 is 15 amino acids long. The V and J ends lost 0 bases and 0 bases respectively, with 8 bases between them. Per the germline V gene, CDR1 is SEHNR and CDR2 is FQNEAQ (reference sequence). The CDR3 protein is CASSLAYRLNTEAFF. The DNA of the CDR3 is TGTGCCAGCAGCTTAGCTTACAGGCTGAACACTGAAGCTTTCTTT.

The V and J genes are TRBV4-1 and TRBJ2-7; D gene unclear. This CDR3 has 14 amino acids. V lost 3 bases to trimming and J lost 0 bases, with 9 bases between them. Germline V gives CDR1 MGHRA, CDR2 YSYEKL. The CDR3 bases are TGCGCCAGCAGCCAGCGATCAAGCTCCTACGAGCAGTACTTC. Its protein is CASSQRSSSYEQYF.

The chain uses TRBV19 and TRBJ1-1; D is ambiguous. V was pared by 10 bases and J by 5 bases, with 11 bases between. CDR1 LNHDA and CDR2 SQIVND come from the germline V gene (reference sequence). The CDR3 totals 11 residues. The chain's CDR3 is CATSWGTEAFF. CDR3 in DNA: TGTGCCACTTCTTGGGGTACTGAAGCTTTCTTT. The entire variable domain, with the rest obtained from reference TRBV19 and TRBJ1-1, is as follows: DGGITQSPKYLFRKEGQNVTLSCEQNLNHDAMYWYRQDPGQGLRLIYYSQIVNDFQKGDIAEGYSVSREKKESFPLTVTSAQKNPTAFYLCATSWGTEAFFGQGTRLTVV.

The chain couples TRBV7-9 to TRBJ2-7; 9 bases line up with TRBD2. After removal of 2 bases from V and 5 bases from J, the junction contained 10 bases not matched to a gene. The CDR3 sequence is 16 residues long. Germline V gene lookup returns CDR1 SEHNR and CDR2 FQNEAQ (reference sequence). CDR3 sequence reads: CASSLPLAGEENEQYF. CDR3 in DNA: TGTGCCAGCAGCTTACCCTTAGCGGGAGAAGAGAACGAGCAGTACTTC.

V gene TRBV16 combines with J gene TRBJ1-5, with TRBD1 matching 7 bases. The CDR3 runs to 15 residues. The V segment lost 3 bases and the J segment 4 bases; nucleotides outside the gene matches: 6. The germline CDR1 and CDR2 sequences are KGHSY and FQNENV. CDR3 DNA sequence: TGTGCCAGCAGCCACTGGGACAGCCTAAATCAGCCCCAGCATTTT. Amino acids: CASSHWDSLNQPQHF.

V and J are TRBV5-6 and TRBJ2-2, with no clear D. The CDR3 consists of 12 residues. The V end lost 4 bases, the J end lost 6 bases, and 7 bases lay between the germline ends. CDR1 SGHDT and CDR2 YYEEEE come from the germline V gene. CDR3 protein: CASSSPAGELFF. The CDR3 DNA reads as TGTGCCAGCAGCAGCCCCGCCGGGGAGCTGTTTTTT.

The CDR3: CASSLTAGDTQYF. The CDR3 bases are TGTGCCAGCAGCTTGACAGCGGGAGATACGCAGTATTTT. The chain carries TRBV5-5 and TRBJ2-3; D is possibly TRBD2 (6 bases). Germline-derived CDR1 and CDR2 are SGHKS and YYEKEE (reference sequence). There are 13 residues in the CDR3. The germline V and J ends were trimmed by 1 base and 5 bases, with 8 bases remaining between them. Drawing the rest from reference TRBV5-5 and TRBJ2-3, the complete variable domain is DAGVTQSPTHLIKTRGQQVTLRCSPISGHKSVSWYQQVLGQGPQFIFQYYEKEERGRGNFPDRFSARQFPNYSSELNVNALLLGDSALYLCASSLTAGDTQYFGPGTRLTVL.

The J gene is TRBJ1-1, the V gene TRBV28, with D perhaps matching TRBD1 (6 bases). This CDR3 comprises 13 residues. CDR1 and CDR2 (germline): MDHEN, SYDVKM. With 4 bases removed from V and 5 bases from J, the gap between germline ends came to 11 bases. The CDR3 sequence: CASSSSGATEAFF. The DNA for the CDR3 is TGTGCCAGCAGTTCCTCGGGGGCAACTGAAGCTTTCTTT.

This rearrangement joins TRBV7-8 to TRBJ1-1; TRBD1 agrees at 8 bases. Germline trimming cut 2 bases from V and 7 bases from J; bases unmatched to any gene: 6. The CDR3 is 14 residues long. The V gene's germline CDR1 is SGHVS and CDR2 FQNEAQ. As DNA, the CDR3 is TGTGCCAGCAGCTTAAGCCCTGACAGGGGTGAAGCTTTCTTT. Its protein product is CASSLSPDRGEAFF.

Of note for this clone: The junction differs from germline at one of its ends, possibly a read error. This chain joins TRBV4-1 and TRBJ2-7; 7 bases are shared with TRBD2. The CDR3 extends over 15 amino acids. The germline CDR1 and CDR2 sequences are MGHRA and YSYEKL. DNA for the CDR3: TGCGCCAGCAGCCAAAAAGCGGGAACGGGAGGAGAGCAGCACTTC. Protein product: CASSQKAGTGGEQHF.

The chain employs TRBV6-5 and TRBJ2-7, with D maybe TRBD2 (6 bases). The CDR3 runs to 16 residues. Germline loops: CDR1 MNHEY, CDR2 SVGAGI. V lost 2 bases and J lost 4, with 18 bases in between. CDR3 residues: CASSYTPYGSGYEQYF. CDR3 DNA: TGTGCCAGCAGTTACACCCCTTACGGGAGTGGATACGAGCAGTACTTC.

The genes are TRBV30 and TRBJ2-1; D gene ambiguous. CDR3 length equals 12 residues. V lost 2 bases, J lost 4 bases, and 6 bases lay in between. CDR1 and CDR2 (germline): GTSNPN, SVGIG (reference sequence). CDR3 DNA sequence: TGTGCCTGGAGTTCTAGGTACAATGAGCAGTTCTTC. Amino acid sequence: CAWSSRYNEQFF.

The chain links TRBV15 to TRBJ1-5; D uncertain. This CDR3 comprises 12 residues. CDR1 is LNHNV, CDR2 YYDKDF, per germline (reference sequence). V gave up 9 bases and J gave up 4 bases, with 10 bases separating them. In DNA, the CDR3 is TGTGCCACGCGGCAGGAAAATCAGCCCCAGCATTTT. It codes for CATRQENQPQHF.

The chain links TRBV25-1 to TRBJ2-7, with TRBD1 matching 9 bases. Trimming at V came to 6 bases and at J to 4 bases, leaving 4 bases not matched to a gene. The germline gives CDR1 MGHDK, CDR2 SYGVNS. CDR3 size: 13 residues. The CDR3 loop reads CASRGDRAYEQYF. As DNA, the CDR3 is TGTGCCAGCAGGGGGGACAGGGCTTACGAGCAGTACTTC.